This entry lists 15 T cell receptor beta chains sequenced from one sample in a study of OX40 agonist ivuxolimab in advanced cancers. Libraries were built with the immunoSEQ multiplex PCR assay. This immuneACCESS table, as held by TCRdb, lists in-frame sequences with V and J called but not all clones. Of the missing ones, under half trace to an unresolved V gene in checked studies; the others have no known cause. In this sample the table shows some 70,000 clones, approximately 86% of which occur a single time. The ten most abundant clones make up roughly 1.9% of the sample. Sample: CD4+ or CD8+ T cells sorted from blood, taken in a trial of the OX40 agonist ivuxolimab. The receptors stem from an adult with an advanced solid tumor such as melanoma, head and neck, liver or kidney cancer.

The chain joins TRBV10-2 to TRBJ2-7; maybe TRBD2 (5 bases). Trimming took 6 bases from V and 2 from J, leaving 11 bases between them. Per the germline V gene, CDR1 is WSHSY and CDR2 is SAAADI. There are 13 residues in the CDR3. CDR3 loop: CASRFKGAYEQYF. The CDR3 nucleotides are TGCGCCAGCAGGTTCAAGGGAGCCTACGAGCAGTACTTC.

The chain combines TRBV15 with TRBJ2-1; 13 nucleotides align to TRBD2. CDR3 length: 16 amino acids. Per the germline V gene, CDR1 is LNHNV and CDR2 is YYDKDF (reference sequence). Germline trimming cut 1 base from V and 7 bases from J; bases unmatched to any gene: 4. The chain's CDR3 is CATSRGTSGRGNEQFF. The CDR3 DNA reads TGTGCCACCAGCAGAGGGACTAGCGGGAGAGGTAATGAGCAGTTCTTC.

The chain recombines TRBV10-2 with TRBJ1-3; 7 nucleotides match TRBD1. The V and J ends lost 6 bases and 4 bases, in that order; junction bases with no gene match: 3. Germline V gene data show CDR1 as WSHSY and CDR2 as SAAADI. There are 13 residues in the CDR3. The chain's CDR3 is CASRNRGGNTIYF. CDR3 DNA: TGCGCCAGCAGAAACAGGGGCGGAAACACCATATATTTT.

The chain is built from TRBV7-9 and TRBJ1-5, with D perhaps TRBD1 (5 bases). V was shortened by 9 bases and J by 1 base, with 13 bases between the two germline ends. Germline assignment: CDR1 SEHNR and CDR2 FQNEAQ (reference sequence). The CDR3 is 14 residues long. CDR3 sequence (DNA): TGTGCCAGTGCCAGGGCAGAGAGCAATCAGCCCCAGCATTTT. Translating gives CASARAESNQPQHF.

The table lists this clone with a count of one. The chain links TRBV19 to TRBJ2-4; D remains ambiguous. The CDR3 is 13 amino acids. Germline V gene data show CDR1 as LNHDA and CDR2 as SQIVND (reference sequence). V dropped 3 bases and J dropped 5 bases, with 8 bases sitting between them. The CDR3 DNA follows: TGTGCCAGTAGTATTGCCTCACAAAACATTCAGTACTTC. Translated, it gives CASSIASQNIQYF.

The chain joins TRBV30 to TRBJ1-5; D is unresolved. CDR1 is GTSNPN and CDR2 is SVGIG in the germline V gene (reference sequence). V was trimmed by 2 bases and J by 3 bases, leaving 8 bases between them. This CDR3 has 13 amino acids. This CDR3 reads CAWSPRTNQPQHF. DNA of the CDR3: TGTGCCTGGAGTCCCAGAACCAATCAGCCCCAGCATTTT.

Turning to this clone: The junction shows a germline mismatch at one end, possibly a read error. V usage is TRBV10-3 and J usage is TRBJ1-5; D ambiguous. Germline CDR1 is ENHRY and CDR2 is SYGVKD. The CDR3 consists of 14 residues. Written as DNA, the CDR3 is TGTGCCATCAGTCAGTCAGGAGGAAGGCAGCCCCAGCATTTT. Protein sequence: CAISQSGGRQPQHF.

The gene calls are TRBV29-1 and TRBJ1-2, with 10 bases lining up with TRBD1. Per the germline V gene, CDR1 is SQVTM and CDR2 is ANQGSEA. The V gene end was trimmed by 3 bases and the J gene end by 4 bases; junction bases not matched to a gene: 8. CDR3 length equals 15 residues. CDR3 sequence: CSVDGGWTGGYGYTF. The CDR3 DNA follows: TGCAGCGTTGATGGGGGCTGGACAGGGGGCTATGGCTACACCTTC.

The V call is TRBV6-5, the J call TRBJ1-2; D gene unclear. The V end lost 0 bases, the J end lost 8 bases, and 10 bases lay between the germline ends. Germline assignment: CDR1 MNHEY and CDR2 SVGAGI. CDR3 length: 13 residues. The CDR3 loop is CASSYSGVVGYTF. The CDR3 coding sequence is TGTGCCAGCAGTTACTCTGGAGTGGTCGGCTACACCTTC.

The genes are TRBV5-7 and TRBJ1-1; D is uncertain. TRBV5-7 is known as an ORF, though its function is uncertain. CDR3 size: 13 residues. The V gene lost 0 bases and the J gene lost 6 bases, with 9 bases spanning the gap. The CDR3 loop is CASSLGQYSEAFF. In DNA, the CDR3 is TGTGCCAGCAGCTTGGGTCAGTACTCTGAAGCTTTCTTT.

The chain carries TRBV10-3 and TRBJ1-1; D gene unclear. CDR1 is ENHRY and CDR2 is SYGVKD in the germline V gene. V dropped 6 bases and J dropped 4 bases, with 15 bases sitting between them. This CDR3 has 14 amino acids. Here the CDR3 reads CAIRETTGTTEAFF. As DNA, the CDR3 is TGTGCCATCAGGGAGACAACCGGTACCACTGAAGCTTTCTTT.

The genes are TRBV19 and TRBJ2-1; 9 bases are shared with TRBD2. Germline V gene lookup returns CDR1 LNHDA and CDR2 SQIVND (reference sequence). With V trimmed by 5 bases and J by 4 bases, 15 bases remained unmatched. The CDR3 is 18 amino acids. The CDR3 region is CASSPGRIAGATYNEQFF. In DNA form, the CDR3 reads TGTGCCAGTAGTCCTGGCCGCATAGCGGGGGCCACTTACAATGAGCAGTTCTTC.

This clone was observed once. The chain is built from TRBV30 and TRBJ1-6; D not certain. The V gene lost 1 base and the J gene lost 7 bases, with 2 bases spanning the gap. The CDR3 length is 11 residues. CDR1 and CDR2 from the germline V gene are GTSNPN and SVGIG (reference sequence). DNA for the CDR3: TGTGCCTGGAGTGCAAATTCACCCCTCCACTTT. Translated, it gives CAWSANSPLHF.

This clone was detected once. V usage is TRBV4-1 and J usage is TRBJ2-1, with 7 positions matching TRBD1. J was trimmed by 6 bases and V by 1 base; bases with no gene match: 3. The length of the CDR3 is 14 residues. CDR1 is MGHRA, CDR2 YSYEKL, per germline. The CDR3 here is CASSQGDRINEQFF. CDR3 coding DNA: TGCGCCAGCAGCCAAGGGGACAGAATCAATGAGCAGTTCTTC.

The chain is built from TRBV5-4 and TRBJ2-2; 7 bases map to TRBD2. Germline V CDR1 and CDR2: SGHNT, YYREEE (reference sequence). This CDR3 has 15 residues. The V segment lost 0 bases and the J segment 2 bases; nucleotides outside the gene matches: 1. CDR3 sequence: CASSLASGNTGELFF. In DNA form, the CDR3 reads TGTGCCAGCAGCTTGGCTAGCGGCAACACCGGGGAGCTGTTTTTT.